The T cell receptor beta chain described here comes from a study of CD8+ T cells in alopecia areata. Study context: The study gave treated patients oral tofacitinib at 5 to 10 mg twice daily. Whole-study results and caveats: Compared with mice, patients displayed less clear TCR sharing, possibly for HLA-related reasons. Lesional scalp exceeded normal scalp in clonality, especially in alopecia totalis/universalis.

Extraction of RNA preceded its reverse transcription into cDNA, which served as the sequencing template. This table comes from immunoSEQ multiplex PCR, and its TCRdb copy is limited to in-frame clones, with some not included. The table has 100,000 to 150,000 clones, more than 30% seen once. This clone appeared a few times. Its antigen is undetermined. It was from alopecia areata patients that lesional scalp punch biopsies and peripheral blood were collected. Looked up from germline, CDR1 is SQVTM and CDR2 is ANQGSEA. There are 15 residues in the CDR3. V was clipped by 8 bases and J by 0 bases, with 19 bases between them.

This receptor was obtained from a human donor with alopecia areata. The sequenced material came from CD4+ T cells sorted from blood. This chain joins TRBV29-1 and TRBJ1-2, with D unclear. Here the CDR3 reads CSTALTSDTNYGYTF. In nucleotides, the CDR3 is TGCAGCACGGCACTTACGTCAGATACTAACTATGGCTACACCTTC.